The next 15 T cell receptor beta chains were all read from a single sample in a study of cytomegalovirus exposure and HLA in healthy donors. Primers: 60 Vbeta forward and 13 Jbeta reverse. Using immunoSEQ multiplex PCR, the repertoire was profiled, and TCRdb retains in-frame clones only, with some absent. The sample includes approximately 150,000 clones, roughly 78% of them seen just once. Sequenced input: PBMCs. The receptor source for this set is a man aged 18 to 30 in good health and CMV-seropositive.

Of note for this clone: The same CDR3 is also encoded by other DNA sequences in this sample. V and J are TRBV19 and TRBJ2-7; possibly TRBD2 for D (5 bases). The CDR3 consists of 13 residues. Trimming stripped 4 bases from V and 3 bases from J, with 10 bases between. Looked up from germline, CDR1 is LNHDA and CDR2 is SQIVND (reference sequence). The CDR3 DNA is TGTGCCAGTAGTACGGGTGGGAGCTACGAGCAGTACTTC. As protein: CASSTGGSYEQYF. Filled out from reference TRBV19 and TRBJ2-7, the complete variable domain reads DGGITQSPKYLFRKEGQNVTLSCEQNLNHDAMYWYRQDPGQGLRLIYYSQIVNDFQKGDIAEGYSVSREKKESFPLTVTSAQKNPTAFYLCASSTGGSYEQYFGPGTRLTVT.

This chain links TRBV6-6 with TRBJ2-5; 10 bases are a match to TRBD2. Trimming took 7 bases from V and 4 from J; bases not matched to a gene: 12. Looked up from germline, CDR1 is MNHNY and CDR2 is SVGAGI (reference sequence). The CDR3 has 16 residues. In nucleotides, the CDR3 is TGTGCCAGCACCTTTTCTCCTAGCGGGAGAGGAGAGACCCAGTACTTC. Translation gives CASTFSPSGRGETQYF.

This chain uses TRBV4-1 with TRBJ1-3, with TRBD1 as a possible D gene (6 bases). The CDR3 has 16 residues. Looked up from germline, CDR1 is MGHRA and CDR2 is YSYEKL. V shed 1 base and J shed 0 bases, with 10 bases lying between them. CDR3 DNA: TGCGCCAGCAGCCAAGCGGGGGGCCTCTCTGGAAACACCATATATTTT. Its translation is CASSQAGGLSGNTIYF.

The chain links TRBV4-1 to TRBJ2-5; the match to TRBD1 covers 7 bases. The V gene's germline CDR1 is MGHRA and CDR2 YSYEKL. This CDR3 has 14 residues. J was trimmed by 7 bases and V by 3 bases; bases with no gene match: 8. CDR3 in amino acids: CASSHVGQAATQYF. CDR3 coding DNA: TGCGCCAGCAGCCATGTCGGACAGGCGGCGACCCAGTACTTC.

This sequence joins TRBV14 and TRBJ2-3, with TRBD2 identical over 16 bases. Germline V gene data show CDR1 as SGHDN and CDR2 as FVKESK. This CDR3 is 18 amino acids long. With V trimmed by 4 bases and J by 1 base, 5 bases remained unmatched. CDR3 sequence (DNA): TGTGCCAGCAGCCGGGGACTAGCGGGAGGGCCGGGCACAGATACGCAGTATTTT. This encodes CASSRGLAGGPGTDTQYF.

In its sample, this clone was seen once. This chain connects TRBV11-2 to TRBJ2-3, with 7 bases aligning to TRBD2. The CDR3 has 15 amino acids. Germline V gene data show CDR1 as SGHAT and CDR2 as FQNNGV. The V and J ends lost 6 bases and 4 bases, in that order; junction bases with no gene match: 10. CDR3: CASRDGGYPADTQYF. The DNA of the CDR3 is TGTGCCAGCAGGGACGGGGGGTATCCAGCAGATACGCAGTATTTT.

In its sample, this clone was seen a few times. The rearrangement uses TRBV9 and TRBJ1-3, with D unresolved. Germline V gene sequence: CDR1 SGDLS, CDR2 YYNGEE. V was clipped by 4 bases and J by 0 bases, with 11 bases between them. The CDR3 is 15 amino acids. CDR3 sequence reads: CASSKDGDSGNTIYF. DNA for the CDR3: TGTGCCAGCAGCAAGGACGGGGACTCTGGAAACACCATATATTTT.

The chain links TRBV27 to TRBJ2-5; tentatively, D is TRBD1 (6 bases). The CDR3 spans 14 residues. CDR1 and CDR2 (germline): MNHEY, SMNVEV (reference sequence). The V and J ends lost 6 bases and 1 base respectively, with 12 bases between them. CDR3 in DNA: TGTGCCAGCAGAATAAACAGGGTCCAAGAGACCCAGTACTTC. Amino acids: CASRINRVQETQYF.

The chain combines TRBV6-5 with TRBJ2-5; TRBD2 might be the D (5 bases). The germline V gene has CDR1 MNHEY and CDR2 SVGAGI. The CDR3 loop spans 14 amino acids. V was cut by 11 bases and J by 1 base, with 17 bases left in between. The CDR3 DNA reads TGTGCCTCAGCGTCGAGCGGAGCCCAAGAGACCCAGTACTTC. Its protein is CASASSGAQETQYF.

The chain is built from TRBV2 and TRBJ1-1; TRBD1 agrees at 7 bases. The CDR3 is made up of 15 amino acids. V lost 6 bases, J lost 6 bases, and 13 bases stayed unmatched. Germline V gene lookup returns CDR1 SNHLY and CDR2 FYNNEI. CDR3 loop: CASRAPGTENSEAFF. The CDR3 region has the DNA TGTGCCAGCAGAGCGCCCGGGACAGAAAACTCTGAAGCTTTCTTT.

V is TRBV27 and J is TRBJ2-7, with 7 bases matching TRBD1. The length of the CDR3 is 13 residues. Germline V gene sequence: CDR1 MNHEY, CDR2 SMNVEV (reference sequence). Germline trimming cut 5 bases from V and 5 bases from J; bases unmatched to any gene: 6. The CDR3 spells CASSLRTGHEQYF. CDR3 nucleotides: TGTGCCAGCAGTCTTCGGACAGGCCACGAGCAGTACTTC.

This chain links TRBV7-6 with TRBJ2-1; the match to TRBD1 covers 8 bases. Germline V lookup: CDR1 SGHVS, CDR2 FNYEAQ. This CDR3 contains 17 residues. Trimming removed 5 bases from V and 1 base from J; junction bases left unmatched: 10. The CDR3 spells CASSGPGQALSYNEQFF. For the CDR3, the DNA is TGTGCCAGCAGCGGGCCGGGACAGGCGCTTTCCTACAATGAGCAGTTCTTC.

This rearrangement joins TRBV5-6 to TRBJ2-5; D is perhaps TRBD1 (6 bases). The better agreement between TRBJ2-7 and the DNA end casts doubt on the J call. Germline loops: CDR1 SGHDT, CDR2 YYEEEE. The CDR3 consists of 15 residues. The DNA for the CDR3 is TGTGCCAGCAGCTTCCCCAGGGGACGGGACTACGAGCAGTACTTC. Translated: CASSFPRGRDYEQYF.

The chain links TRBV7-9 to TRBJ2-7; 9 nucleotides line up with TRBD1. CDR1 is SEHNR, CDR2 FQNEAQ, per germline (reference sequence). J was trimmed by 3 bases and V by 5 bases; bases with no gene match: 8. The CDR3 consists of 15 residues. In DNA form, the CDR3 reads TGTGCCAGCAGCGCCCCGGGACAGGGAGGCTACGAGCAGTACTTC. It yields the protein CASSAPGQGGYEQYF.

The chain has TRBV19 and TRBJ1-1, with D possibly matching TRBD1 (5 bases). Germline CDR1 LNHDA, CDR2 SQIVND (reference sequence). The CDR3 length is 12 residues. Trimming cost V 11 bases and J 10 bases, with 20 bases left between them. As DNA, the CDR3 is TGTGCCTCCGCCGTGGGGGGGAGCGGAGCTTTCTTT. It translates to CASAVGGSGAFF. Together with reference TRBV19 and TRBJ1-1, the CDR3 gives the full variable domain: DGGITQSPKYLFRKEGQNVTLSCEQNLNHDAMYWYRQDPGQGLRLIYYSQIVNDFQKGDIAEGYSVSREKKESFPLTVTSAQKNPTAFYLCASAVGGSGAFFGQGTRLTVV.